Listed below are T cell receptor beta chains from one sample, sequenced in a study of response to subunit inactivated influenza vaccine. TCRdb re-called the RT-PCR reads through MiXCR, storing one row per CDR3 protein. The table includes about 780,000 distinct CDR3 sequences, less than 20% detected once. Sequences were derived from PBMCs from blood, sampled more than 4 days after vaccination. The receptor set was obtained from a man aged 45-65 years who received an inactivated influenza vaccine. The CDR3 runs from the conserved cysteine through the conserved F or W. Fields, in order: CDR3 DNA, CDR3 protein, clone size, D gene, J gene, V gene. The D gene is left open where the match is weak. Expanded clones get a size class; other rows say once, few or many, or leave the size out.

CDR3nt: TGTGCCAGCAGTGATCCGGGACTAGACGTAGATACGCAGTATTTT
CDR3aa: CASSDPGLDVDTQYF
abundance: few
d_gene: TRBD2
j_gene: TRBJ2-3
v_gene: TRBV2

CDR3nt: TGTGCCAGCAGTGAGGGATCGGCGCAAGAGACCCAGTACTTC
CDR3aa: CASSEGSAQETQYF
abundance: many
d_gene: .
j_gene: TRBJ2-5
v_gene: TRBV5-5

CDR3nt: TGTGCCAGCAGCCCCTATCCCTCATCCTACGAGCAGTACTTC
CDR3aa: CASSPYPSSYEQYF
abundance: few
d_gene: .
j_gene: TRBJ2-7
v_gene: TRBV28

CDR3nt: TGTGCCAGCAGTGCTCCCCGACTAGCGAACACCGGGGAGCTGTTTTTT
CDR3aa: CASSAPRLANTGELFF
abundance: many
d_gene: .
j_gene: TRBJ2-2
v_gene: TRBV2

CDR3nt: TGCAGCGTTGAACCGGGGACGGCCGACTACTACTATGGCTACACCTTC
CDR3aa: CSVEPGTADYYYGYTF
abundance: .
d_gene: .
j_gene: TRBJ1-2
v_gene: TRBV29-1

CDR3nt: TGTGCCAGCAGTACACAAGGAGCGGCGGTCTCACCCCTCCACTTT
CDR3aa: CASSTQGAAVSPLHF
abundance: .
d_gene: .
j_gene: TRBJ1-6
v_gene: TRBV6-1

CDR3nt: TGTGCCATCAGGTTGACGACAGGGACTGAAGCTTTCTTT
CDR3aa: CAIRLTTGTEAFF
abundance: .
d_gene: TRBD1
j_gene: TRBJ1-1
v_gene: TRBV10-3

CDR3nt: TGCGCCAGCAGACAAACTAGCGGGGGAGGGAATGAGCAGTTCTTC
CDR3aa: CASRQTSGGGNEQFF
abundance: .
d_gene: TRBD2
j_gene: TRBJ2-1
v_gene: TRBV5-1

CDR3nt: TGTGCCAGCAGCGGGGGCCGGGAGCAGTACTTC
CDR3aa: CASSGGREQYF
abundance: few
d_gene: .
j_gene: TRBJ2-7
v_gene: TRBV4-2

CDR3nt: TGCAGTGCCTCTCAGGTTCGGGGTCGTGGTACGCAGTATTTT
CDR3aa: CSASQVRGRGTQYF
abundance: .
d_gene: .
j_gene: TRBJ2-3
v_gene: TRBV20-1

CDR3nt: TGTGCCAGCAGTTTTTCGCTAGACTCGCAGTTCTTC
CDR3aa: CASSFSLDSQFF
abundance: few
d_gene: .
j_gene: TRBJ2-1
v_gene: TRBV12-3/TRBV12-4

CDR3nt: TGCAGTGCTAGAGGGCGGGTAGCGGGAAGCCCCCAGTACTTC
CDR3aa: CSARGRVAGSPQYF
abundance: .
d_gene: TRBD2
j_gene: TRBJ2-5
v_gene: TRBV20-1

CDR3nt: TGTGCCAGTACAGTAAGCGGGAGACAGTGGGAGCAGTACTTC
CDR3aa: CASTVSGRQWEQYF
abundance: .
d_gene: TRBD2
j_gene: TRBJ2-7
v_gene: TRBV5-5

CDR3nt: TGTGCCAGCAGTTCCCCGAACTCTGGGGCCAACGTCCTGACTTTC
CDR3aa: CASSSPNSGANVLTF
abundance: .
d_gene: .
j_gene: TRBJ2-6
v_gene: TRBV12-3/TRBV12-4

CDR3nt: TGCAGTGCTAGAGGGCCTCTAGCGGGGGGGTACAATGAGCAGTTCTTC
CDR3aa: CSARGPLAGGYNEQFF
abundance: few
d_gene: TRBD2
j_gene: TRBJ2-1
v_gene: TRBV20-1

CDR3nt: TGTGCCAGCAGCCAAATGGCTAGCGGGAGTCGTGAGCAGTACTTC
CDR3aa: CASSQMASGSREQYF
abundance: few
d_gene: TRBD2
j_gene: TRBJ2-7
v_gene: TRBV3-1

CDR3nt: TGTGCCAGCAGTTTAGCCCCACAGGGATTCTACGAGCAGTACTTC
CDR3aa: CASSLAPQGFYEQYF
abundance: .
d_gene: .
j_gene: TRBJ2-7
v_gene: TRBV27

CDR3nt: TGTGCCAGCTCACCTGTTGGGACAGTCAATGAGCAGTTCTTC
CDR3aa: CASSPVGTVNEQFF
abundance: .
d_gene: TRBD1
j_gene: TRBJ2-1
v_gene: TRBV18

CDR3nt: TGTGCCAGCAGTACCCGGGACAGGGGATCCTACGAGCAGTACTTC
CDR3aa: CASSTRDRGSYEQYF
abundance: .
d_gene: TRBD1
j_gene: TRBJ2-7
v_gene: TRBV6-2/TRBV6-3